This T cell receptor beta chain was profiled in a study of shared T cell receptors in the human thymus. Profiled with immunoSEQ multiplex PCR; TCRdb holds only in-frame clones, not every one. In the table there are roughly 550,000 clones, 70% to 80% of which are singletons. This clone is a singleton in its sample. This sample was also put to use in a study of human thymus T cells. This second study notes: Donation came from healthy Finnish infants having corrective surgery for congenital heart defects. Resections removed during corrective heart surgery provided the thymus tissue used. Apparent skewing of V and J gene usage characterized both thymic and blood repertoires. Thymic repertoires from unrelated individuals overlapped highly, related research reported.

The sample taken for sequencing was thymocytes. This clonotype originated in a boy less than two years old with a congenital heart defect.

CDR3 DNA: TGTGCCAGCTCACCCCGGCATATGACAGGGCCCACCGGGGAGCTGTTTTTT. It codes for CASSPRHMTGPTGELFF. V gene TRBV18 combines with J gene TRBJ2-2; 7 nucleotides line up with TRBD1. CDR3 length: 17 residues. Germline CDR1 is KGHSH and CDR2 is LQKENI. The V segment lost 3 bases and the J segment 4 bases; nucleotides outside the gene matches: 11.